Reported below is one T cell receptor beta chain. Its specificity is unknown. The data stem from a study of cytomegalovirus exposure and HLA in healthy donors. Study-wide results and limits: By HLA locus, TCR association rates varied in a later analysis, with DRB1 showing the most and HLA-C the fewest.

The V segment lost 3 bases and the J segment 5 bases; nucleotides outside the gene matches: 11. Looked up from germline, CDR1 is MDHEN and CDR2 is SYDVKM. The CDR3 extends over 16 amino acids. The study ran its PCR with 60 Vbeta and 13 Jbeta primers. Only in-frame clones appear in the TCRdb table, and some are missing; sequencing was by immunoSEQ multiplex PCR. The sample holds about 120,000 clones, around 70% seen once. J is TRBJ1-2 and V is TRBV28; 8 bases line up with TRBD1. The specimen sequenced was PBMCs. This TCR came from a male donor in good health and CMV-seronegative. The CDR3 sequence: CASSFLTDRVRYGYTF. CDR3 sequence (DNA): TGTGCCAGCAGTTTCCTTACGGACAGGGTGCGGTATGGCTACACCTTC.